The 22 T cell receptor beta chains reported below all come from one sample, sequenced in a study of blood T cell repertoires in COVID-19. The assay was immunoSEQ multiplex PCR, and TCRdb's table has in-frame clones only and misses some. The table has 200,000 to 250,000 clones, roughly 80% seen once. The specimen was peripheral blood. Receptors were obtained from a woman between 45 and 60 years old with acute or convalescent COVID-19.

The J gene is TRBJ2-5, the V gene TRBV6-7; a weak D match, TRBD1 (6 bases). TRBV6-7 counts as an open reading frame of uncertain function. V was cut by 11 bases and J by 5 bases, with 12 bases left in between. The CDR3 consists of 11 residues. The CDR3: CAPQGRETQYF. The DNA for the CDR3 is TGTGCCCCACAGGGCCGTGAGACCCAGTACTTC.

The chain joins TRBV10-3 to TRBJ2-2; TRBD2 is a possible D gene (6 bases). Germline CDR1 and CDR2: ENHRY and SYGVKD. This CDR3 spans 12 amino acids. V lost 11 bases, J lost 6 bases, and 13 bases lay in between. The CDR3 here is CALRRDAGELFF. CDR3 sequence (DNA): TGTGCCCTTCGGCGGGATGCCGGGGAGCTGTTTTTT.

The J gene is TRBJ2-1, the V gene TRBV5-6, with 8 bases aligning to TRBD2. There are 17 residues in the CDR3. Trimming cost V 0 bases and J 9 bases; bases outside gene matches: 14. CDR1 and CDR2 (germline): SGHDT, YYEEEE. The CDR3, as DNA: TGTGCCAGCAGCTTGGAAGGCATGGGACTAGAGGGATCTGAGCAGTTCTTC. Encoded protein: CASSLEGMGLEGSEQFF.

Written as DNA, the CDR3 is TGTGCCAGCAGTTTAAGGGGCCTACTGGGTTCCTACGAGCAGTACTTC. As protein: CASSLRGLLGSYEQYF. This chain joins TRBV28 and TRBJ2-7; TRBD1 might be the D (5 bases). The CDR3 totals 16 residues. The germline gives CDR1 MDHEN, CDR2 SYDVKM. V lost 2 bases and J 1 base, leaving 15 bases between the germline ends.

CDR3 amino acids: CATSDFTHRVYNEKLFF. The DNA for the CDR3 is TGTGCCACCAGTGATTTTACCCACAGGGTCTATAATGAAAAACTGTTTTTT. The chain links TRBV24-1 to TRBJ1-4; D is possibly TRBD1 (6 bases). Trimming shortened V by 1 base and J by 4 bases, and 15 bases separated the two germline ends. The CDR3 extends over 17 amino acids. The germline gives CDR1 KGHDR, CDR2 SFDVKD.

The rearrangement links TRBV19 to TRBJ2-5; tentatively, D is TRBD1 (6 bases). Germline V gives CDR1 LNHDA, CDR2 SQIVND (reference sequence). The CDR3 spans 15 residues. V lost 2 bases, J lost 2 bases, and 12 bases lay in between. The CDR3 DNA is TGTGCCAGTAGTATAAATACGGACAGTCAAGAGACCCAGTACTTC. Translation gives CASSINTDSQETQYF.

The chain combines TRBV3-1 (or the pseudogene TRBV3-2) with TRBJ1-1, with 7 bases identical to TRBD1. The CDR3 runs 12 residues. The germline V gene has CDR1 LGHDT and CDR2 YNNKEL (reference sequence). V dropped 4 bases and J dropped 7; count of bases not matched to a gene: 3. Here the CDR3 reads CASSPRDSEAFF. CDR3 in DNA: TGTGCCAGCAGCCCCCGGGACAGTGAAGCTTTCTTT.

The chain carries TRBV6-2 or TRBV6-3 and TRBJ2-2, with TRBD1 as a possible D gene (5 bases). Germline V gene sequence: CDR1 MNHEY, CDR2 SVGEGT. V was cut by 2 bases and J by 6 bases, with 7 bases left in between. The CDR3 loop spans 13 amino acids. CDR3 sequence: CASSYRGSGELFF. The CDR3 region has the DNA TGTGCCAGCAGTTACAGGGGATCCGGGGAGCTGTTTTTT.

The chain employs TRBV7-3 and TRBJ2-1; the match to TRBD1 covers 7 bases. The CDR3 runs 14 residues. The V gene's germline CDR1 is SGHTA and CDR2 FQGTGA. V was pared by 5 bases and J by 3 bases, with 4 bases of the junction left unmatched. The CDR3 spells CASSPGQVYNEQFF. The CDR3 nucleotides read TGTGCCAGCAGCCCCGGACAGGTCTACAATGAGCAGTTCTTC.

V and J are TRBV27 and TRBJ1-2, with D maybe TRBD1 (5 bases). V was pared by 9 bases and J by 6 bases, with 14 bases between. Germline V gene data show CDR1 as MNHEY and CDR2 as SMNVEV (reference sequence). CDR3 length: 12 residues. The CDR3 DNA reads as TGTGCCAGTGGAGACAGTGTACATGGCTACACCTTC. Its translation is CASGDSVHGYTF.

The rearrangement links TRBV24-1 to TRBJ1-1; 8 nucleotides align to TRBD1. The germline gives CDR1 KGHDR, CDR2 SFDVKD. V trimming: 5 bases; J trimming: 11 bases; junction bases outside the gene matches: 6. The CDR3 runs to 12 residues. In DNA, the CDR3 is TGTGCCACCAGTGCCCCGGACAGGGCGGCTTTCTTT. It encodes CATSAPDRAAFF.

The chain combines TRBV4-3 with TRBJ1-3, with D possibly TRBD1 on 6 matching bases. V lost 0 bases and J 4 bases, leaving 13 bases between the germline ends. The V gene's germline CDR1 is LGHNA and CDR2 YSLEER. This CDR3 comprises 16 residues. Here the CDR3 DNA reads TGCGCCAGCAGCCAAGATGATCGGGGGGCGGGAAACACCATATATTTT. Translation gives CASSQDDRGAGNTIYF.

V gene TRBV28 combines with J gene TRBJ2-1; a weak D match, TRBD1 (6 bases). Between the trimmed V and J ends, which lost 6 bases and 9 bases, there was a span of 24 bases. Germline V gene lookup returns CDR1 MDHEN and CDR2 SYDVKM. The CDR3 is 16 amino acids. CDR3 amino acids: CASSEQGSVRYGEQFF. Here the CDR3 DNA reads TGTGCCAGCAGCGAACAGGGAAGCGTGCGATACGGTGAGCAGTTCTTC.

This rearrangement joins TRBV25-1 to TRBJ2-2; 7 bases are shared with TRBD2. V gave up 2 bases and J gave up 6 bases; unmatched junction bases: 12. The CDR3 runs 17 residues. Germline values: CDR1 MGHDK, CDR2 SYGVNS. The DNA of the CDR3 is TGTGCCAGCAGTGAAGCGGGTAGCGGGCGGCAGGCCGGGGAGCTGTTTTTT. Residues: CASSEAGSGRQAGELFF.

The V call is TRBV5-3, the J call TRBJ2-1; 10 bases fit TRBD2. TRBV5-3 is designated an ORF whose function remains uncertain. V was pared by 4 bases and J by 8 bases, with 15 bases of the junction left unmatched. The CDR3 totals 17 residues. The CDR3 coding sequence is TGTGCCAGAAGCAGAAGGAATCTAGCGGGAGTCGAGCATGAGCAGTTCTTC. Protein: CARSRRNLAGVEHEQFF.

V usage is TRBV7-8 and J usage is TRBJ2-1, with D unresolved. Trimming removed 3 bases at V and 0 bases at J, with 9 bases between. The V gene's germline CDR1 is SGHVS and CDR2 FQNEAQ. There are 15 residues in the CDR3. The DNA for the CDR3 is TGTGCCAGCAGCTTCGGTTACAGCTCCTACAATGAGCAGTTCTTC. This translates into CASSFGYSSYNEQFF.

The chain couples TRBV7-9 to TRBJ1-1; D perhaps matches TRBD1 (5 bases). V gave up 5 bases and J gave up 7 bases, with 14 bases separating them. CDR1 is SEHNR and CDR2 is FQNEAQ in the germline V gene (reference sequence). The CDR3 runs to 13 residues. CDR3 in DNA: TGTGCCAGCAGCCCGGACAATCCAATTGAAGCTTTCTTT. Translating it yields CASSPDNPIEAFF.

V is TRBV5-1 and J is TRBJ1-6, with a possible D match to TRBD1 (6 bases). Germline V CDR1 and CDR2: SGHRS, YFSETQ. Trimming left V 4 bases short and J 10 bases short, with 15 bases between. The CDR3 runs to 14 residues. Here the CDR3 DNA reads TGCGCCAGCAGCCTGGGACATCCGGAATCACCCCTCCACTTT. Protein sequence: CASSLGHPESPLHF.

This clone occurred once. V and J are TRBV5-1 and TRBJ2-7; 8 nucleotides line up with TRBD2. Per the germline V gene, CDR1 is SGHRS and CDR2 is YFSETQ. The CDR3 is 14 residues long. Losses at the gene ends were 3 bases for V and 4 bases for J; bases not matched to a gene: 6. The CDR3 sequence: CASSYGGAGYEQYF. The CDR3 nucleotides read TGCGCCAGCAGCTACGGGGGGGCAGGATACGAGCAGTACTTC.

This clone was observed a handful of times. The chain links TRBV10-3 to TRBJ1-6, with 12 positions matching TRBD1. Trimming at V came to 2 bases and at J to 10 bases, leaving 0 bases not matched to a gene. CDR1 and CDR2 from the germline V gene are ENHRY and SYGVKD. The CDR3 spans 14 residues. DNA of the CDR3: TGTGCCATCAGTGAGGGGACAGGGGGCTCACCCCTCCACTTT. Protein: CAISEGTGGSPLHF.

The gene calls are TRBV5-1 and TRBJ2-7; 12 nucleotides align to TRBD1. The germline gives CDR1 SGHRS, CDR2 YFSETQ. With V trimmed by 0 bases and J by 5 bases, 3 bases remained unmatched. The CDR3 is 15 amino acids. CDR3 nucleotides: TGCGCCAGCAGCTTGGTGGGGACAGGGGGCAACGAGCAGTACTTC. As protein: CASSLVGTGGNEQYF.

The chain couples TRBV7-2 to TRBJ1-5; D is undetermined. Germline V gene lookup returns CDR1 SGHTA and CDR2 FQGNSA. This CDR3 contains 15 residues. V was shortened by 1 base and J by 5 bases, with 12 bases between the two germline ends. The CDR3 DNA reads TGTGCCAGCAGCTTAGATGATGAAGAGTATCAGCCCCAGCATTTT. This gives the protein CASSLDDEEYQPQHF.